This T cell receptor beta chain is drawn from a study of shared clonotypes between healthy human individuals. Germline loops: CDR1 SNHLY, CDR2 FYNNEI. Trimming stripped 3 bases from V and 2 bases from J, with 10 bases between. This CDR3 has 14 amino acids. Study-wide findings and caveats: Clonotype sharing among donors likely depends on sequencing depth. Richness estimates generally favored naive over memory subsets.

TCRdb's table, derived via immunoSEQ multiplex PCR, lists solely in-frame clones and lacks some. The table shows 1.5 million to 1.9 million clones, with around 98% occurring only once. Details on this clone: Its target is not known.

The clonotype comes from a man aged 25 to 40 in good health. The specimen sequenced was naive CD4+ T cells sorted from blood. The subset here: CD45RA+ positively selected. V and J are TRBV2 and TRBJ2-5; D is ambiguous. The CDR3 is CASSERQVQETQYF. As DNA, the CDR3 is TGTGCCAGCAGTGAGCGGCAGGTACAAGAGACCCAGTACTTC.